These 21 T cell receptor beta chains originate from one sample sequenced in a study of human thymus T cells. Clones were sequenced by immunoSEQ multiplex PCR, and TCRdb holds only the in-frame ones, with some missing. Counted here are some 40,000 clones, 94% occurring once; the ten biggest clones make up more than 0.1%. The sequenced sample consisted of blood. The receptor source for this set is a boy younger than two with a congenital heart defect but otherwise immunologically healthy.

This chain connects TRBV9 to TRBJ1-4; the D is unclear. The CDR3 length is 13 residues. Germline CDR1 is SGDLS and CDR2 is YYNGEE. Between the trimmed V and J ends, which lost 4 bases and 8 bases, there was a span of 12 bases. The CDR3 spells CASSPQRGEKLFF. The CDR3 nucleotides read TGTGCCAGCAGCCCCCAACGTGGAGAAAAACTGTTTTTT. Full variable domain (outside the CDR3, taken from reference TRBV9 and TRBJ1-4): DSGVTQTPKHLITATGQRVTLRCSPRSGDLSVYWYQQSLDQGLQFLIQYYNGEERAKGNILERFSAQQFPDLHSELNLSSLELGDSALYFCASSPQRGEKLFFGSGTQLSVL.

V and J are TRBV6-5 and TRBJ2-3, with D perhaps TRBD1 (6 bases). The CDR3 totals 13 residues. Looked up from germline, CDR1 is MNHEY and CDR2 is SVGAGI. V was shortened by 4 bases and J by 10 bases, with 15 bases between the two germline ends. In DNA form, the CDR3 reads TGTGCCAGCAGTTGGGACATCCAAGGGCCGCAGTATTTT. It specifies CASSWDIQGPQYF.

This clone has only one observation. The chain is built from TRBV9 and TRBJ2-2; D is perhaps TRBD2 (6 bases). Germline V gene lookup returns CDR1 SGDLS and CDR2 YYNGEE. The ends were cut back, 0 bases at V and 5 bases at J, with 14 bases in the middle. The length of the CDR3 is 16 residues. Here the CDR3 reads CASSVAGVRATGELFF. The CDR3 nucleotides read TGTGCCAGCAGCGTAGCGGGGGTTCGTGCTACCGGGGAGCTGTTTTTT.

The chain uses TRBV9 and TRBJ1-2; D is perhaps TRBD1 (6 bases). CDR1 and CDR2 from the germline V gene are SGDLS and YYNGEE. The CDR3 loop spans 13 amino acids. V lost 1 base to trimming and J lost 2 bases, with 6 bases between them. CDR3 sequence: CASSVQGNYGYTF. The DNA of the CDR3 is TGTGCCAGCAGCGTACAGGGGAACTATGGCTACACCTTC.

The gene calls are TRBV5-1 and TRBJ2-5; the D gene could be TRBD1 or TRBD2 (6 bases each). Between the trimmed V and J ends, which lost 4 bases and 2 bases, there was a span of 24 bases. The CDR3 runs to 18 residues. Germline CDR1 is SGHRS and CDR2 is YFSETQ. In DNA form, the CDR3 reads TGCGCCAGCAGCCCAGTAGTACTGGACAGAGGGGGGCAAGAGACCCAGTACTTC. This sequence encodes CASSPVVLDRGGQETQYF. Full variable domain (remainder filled in from reference TRBV5-1 and TRBJ2-5): KAGVTQTPRYLIKTRGQQVTLSCSPISGHRSVSWYQQTPGQGLQFLFEYFSETQRNKGNFPGRFSGRQFSNSRSEMNVSTLELGDSALYLCASSPVVLDRGGQETQYFGPGTRLLVL.

This clone was recorded once. V and J are TRBV6-6 and TRBJ2-2, with 14 bases matching TRBD2. This CDR3 has 16 amino acids. From germline, CDR1 is MNHNY and CDR2 SVGAGI (reference sequence). The J segment lost 6 bases and the V segment lost 0 bases, leaving 0 bases of the junction unmatched. The CDR3 is CASSYSGLAGAGELFF. DNA for the CDR3: TGTGCCAGCAGTTACTCGGGACTAGCGGGGGCCGGGGAGCTGTTTTTT.

The chain combines TRBV27 with TRBJ2-7; 10 bases are a match to TRBD2. Germline lookup yields CDR1 MNHEY and CDR2 SMNVEV (reference sequence). The ends lost 2 bases at V and 2 bases at J; junction bases unmatched: 3. This CDR3 has 15 amino acids. CDR3 nucleotide sequence: TGTGCCAGCAGTTTAAAAAGCGGGGGGGCCTACGAGCAGTACTTC. It translates to CASSLKSGGAYEQYF.

The chain employs TRBV5-1 and TRBJ2-1; D gene uncertain. The CDR3 spans 12 residues. V lost 0 bases and J 7 bases, leaving 5 bases between the germline ends. Germline CDR1 SGHRS, CDR2 YFSETQ. CDR3 region: CASSLADNEQFF. CDR3 in DNA: TGCGCCAGCAGCTTGGCTGATAATGAGCAGTTCTTC.

This chain's CDR3 is CAWTDRVTYEQYF. In DNA form, the CDR3 reads TGTGCCTGGACGGACAGGGTTACCTACGAGCAGTACTTC. J is TRBJ2-7 and V is TRBV30; 8 bases align to TRBD1. CDR1 and CDR2 (germline): GTSNPN, SVGIG (reference sequence). The CDR3 runs 13 residues. V lost 4 bases and J lost 2; bases outside the gene matches: 4.

The rearrangement uses TRBV4-1 and TRBJ2-1; 14 positions match TRBD2. The CDR3 extends over 17 amino acids. The germline V gene encodes CDR1 MGHRA and CDR2 YSYEKL. V gave up 2 bases and J gave up 7 bases; unmatched junction bases: 7. This CDR3 reads CASSQPRLAGGRNEQFF. The DNA for the CDR3 is TGCGCCAGCAGCCAACCACGACTAGCGGGGGGGCGGAATGAGCAGTTCTTC.

The chain links TRBV5-4 to TRBJ2-1; D gene uncertain. This CDR3 comprises 16 residues. CDR1 is SGHNT, CDR2 YYREEE, per germline (reference sequence). Trimming removed 0 bases at V and 6 bases at J, with 16 bases between. As DNA, the CDR3 is TGTGCCAGCAGCTTGGTTCCAGTTTTCTCTGCCAATGAGCAGTTCTTC. This gives the protein CASSLVPVFSANEQFF.

CDR3 protein: CASRAGTSAFQETQYF. As DNA, the CDR3 is TGTGCCAGCAGGGCCGGGACTAGCGCGTTCCAAGAGACCCAGTACTTC. This sequence joins TRBV7-9 and TRBJ2-5; 10 bases agree with TRBD2. This CDR3 is 16 amino acids long. Trimming removed 6 bases from V and 1 base from J; junction bases left unmatched: 8. Per germline, CDR1 SEHNR and CDR2 FQNEAQ (reference sequence). Drawing the rest from reference TRBV7-9 and TRBJ2-5, the complete variable domain is DTGVSQNPRHKITKRGQNVTFRCDPISEHNRLYWYRQTLGQGPEFLTYFQNEAQLEKSRLLSDRFSAERPKGSFSTLEIQRTEQGDSAMYLCASRAGTSAFQETQYFGPGTRLLVL.

This clone was seen once. The chain is built from TRBV4-1 and TRBJ2-3, with D maybe TRBD2 (5 bases). V was pared by 6 bases and J by 4 bases, with 11 bases between. Germline V gene data show CDR1 as MGHRA and CDR2 as YSYEKL. The CDR3 runs to 13 residues. CDR3 nucleotides: TGCGCCAGCAGTCTTATGGGAGCAGATACGCAGTATTTT. Translated: CASSLMGADTQYF.

This clone has only one observation. The chain joins TRBV30 to TRBJ2-3; D assignment may be TRBD1 or TRBD2 (5 bases each). Germline V gene lookup returns CDR1 GTSNPN and CDR2 SVGIG (reference sequence). V was clipped by 4 bases and J by 4 bases, with 15 bases between them. This CDR3 comprises 14 residues. The CDR3 sequence: CAWNGPRGADTQYF. CDR3 bases: TGTGCCTGGAACGGCCCGAGGGGTGCAGATACGCAGTATTTT.

The chain links TRBV6-1 to TRBJ2-7; possible D gene TRBD1, 6 bases. The V gene lost 3 bases and the J gene lost 6 bases, with 6 bases spanning the gap. This CDR3 is built from 11 residues. The V gene's germline CDR1 is MNHNS and CDR2 SASEGT. In DNA form, the CDR3 reads TGTGCCAGCAGTGACAGGGGCGAGCAGTACTTC. As protein: CASSDRGEQYF.

The V call is TRBV11-2, the J call TRBJ2-2; the D is unclear. This CDR3 comprises 16 residues. Germline loops: CDR1 SGHAT, CDR2 FQNNGV. With 4 bases removed from V and 4 bases from J, the gap between germline ends came to 16 bases. DNA for the CDR3: TGTGCCAGCAGCTCCCTTGTGGGTGGGGTCACCGGGGAGCTGTTTTTT. It translates to CASSSLVGGVTGELFF. Full variable domain (remainder filled in from reference TRBV11-2 and TRBJ2-2): EAGVAQSPRYKIIEKRQSVAFWCNPISGHATLYWYQQILGQGPKLLIQFQNNGVVDDSQLPKDRFSAERLKGVDSTLKIQPAKLEDSAVYLCASSSLVGGVTGELFFGEGSRLTVL.

The chain couples TRBV7-9 to TRBJ1-4; no firm D call. The V end lost 5 bases, the J end lost 11 bases, and 12 bases lay between the germline ends. Germline lookup yields CDR1 SEHNR and CDR2 FQNEAQ (reference sequence). The CDR3 runs to 12 residues. Here the CDR3 DNA reads TGTGCCAGCAGCCCTTTTAATGGGAAACTGTTTTTT. The encoded protein is CASSPFNGKLFF.

The chain couples TRBV27 to TRBJ2-7, with 7 positions matching TRBD1. From germline, CDR1 is MNHEY and CDR2 SMNVEV (reference sequence). With 4 bases clipped from V and 0 bases from J, the junction kept 0 bases outside the gene matches. This CDR3 has 13 amino acids. This CDR3 is CASSWDSSYEQYF. CDR3 coding DNA: TGTGCCAGCAGTTGGGACAGCTCCTACGAGCAGTACTTC.

The J gene is TRBJ2-5, the V gene TRBV7-9, with TRBD2 identical over 7 bases. The CDR3 runs to 14 residues. V gave up 3 bases and J gave up 2 bases; unmatched junction bases: 3. Per the germline V gene, CDR1 is SEHNR and CDR2 is FQNEAQ (reference sequence). DNA of the CDR3: TGTGCCAGCAGCTTGGGGGGACTACAAGAGACCCAGTACTTC. Its translation is CASSLGGLQETQYF.

The V gene is TRBV6-5, the J gene TRBJ2-7; D might be TRBD2 (6 bases). The CDR3 has 11 residues. Germline V lookup: CDR1 MNHEY, CDR2 SVGAGI. Trimming shortened V by 6 bases and J by 3 bases, and 6 bases separated the two germline ends. The CDR3 DNA follows: TGTGCCAGCAGGACTAGCTACGAGCAGTACTTC. This gives the protein CASRTSYEQYF.

The V gene is TRBV25-1, the J gene TRBJ1-5, with D unresolved. CDR1 and CDR2 from the germline V gene are MGHDK and SYGVNS. Trimming shortened V by 4 bases and J by 0 bases, and 10 bases separated the two germline ends. This CDR3 is 15 amino acids long. CDR3 amino acids: CASSGVGPSNQPQHF. Written as DNA, the CDR3 is TGTGCCAGCAGTGGGGTAGGGCCTAGCAATCAGCCCCAGCATTTT.